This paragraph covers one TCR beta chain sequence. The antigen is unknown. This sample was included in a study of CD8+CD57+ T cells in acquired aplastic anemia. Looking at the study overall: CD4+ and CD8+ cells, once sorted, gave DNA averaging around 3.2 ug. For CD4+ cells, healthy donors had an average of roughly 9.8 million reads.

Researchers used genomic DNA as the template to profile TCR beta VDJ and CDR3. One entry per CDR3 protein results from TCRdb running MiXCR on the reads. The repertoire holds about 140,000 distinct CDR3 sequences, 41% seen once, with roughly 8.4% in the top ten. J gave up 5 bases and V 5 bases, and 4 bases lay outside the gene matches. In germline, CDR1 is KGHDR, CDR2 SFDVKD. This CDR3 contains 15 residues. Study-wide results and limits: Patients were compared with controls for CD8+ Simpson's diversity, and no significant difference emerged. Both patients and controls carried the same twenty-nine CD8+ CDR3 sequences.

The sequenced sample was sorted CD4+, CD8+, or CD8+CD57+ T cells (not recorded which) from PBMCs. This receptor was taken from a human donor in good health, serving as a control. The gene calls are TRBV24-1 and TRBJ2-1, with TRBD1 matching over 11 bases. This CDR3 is CATSVRGQGDNEQFF. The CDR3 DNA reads TGTGCCACCAGTGTGAGGGGACAGGGGGACAATGAGCAGTTCTTC.